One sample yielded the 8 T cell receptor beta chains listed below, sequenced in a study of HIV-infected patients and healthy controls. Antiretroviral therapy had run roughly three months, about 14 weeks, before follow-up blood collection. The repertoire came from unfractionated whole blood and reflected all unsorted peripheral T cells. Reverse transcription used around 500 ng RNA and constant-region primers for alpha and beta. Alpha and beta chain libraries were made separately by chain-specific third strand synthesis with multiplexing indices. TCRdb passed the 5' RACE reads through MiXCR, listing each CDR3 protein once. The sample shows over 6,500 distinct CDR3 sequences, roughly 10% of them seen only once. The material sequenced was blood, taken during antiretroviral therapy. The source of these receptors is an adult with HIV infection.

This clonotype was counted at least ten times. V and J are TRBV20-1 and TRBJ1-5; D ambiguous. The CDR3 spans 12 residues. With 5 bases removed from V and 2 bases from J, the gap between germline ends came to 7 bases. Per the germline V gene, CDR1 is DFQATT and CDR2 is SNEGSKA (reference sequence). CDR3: CSARLGNQPQHF. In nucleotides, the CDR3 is TGCAGTGCTCGGCTTGGCAATCAGCCCCAGCATTTT.

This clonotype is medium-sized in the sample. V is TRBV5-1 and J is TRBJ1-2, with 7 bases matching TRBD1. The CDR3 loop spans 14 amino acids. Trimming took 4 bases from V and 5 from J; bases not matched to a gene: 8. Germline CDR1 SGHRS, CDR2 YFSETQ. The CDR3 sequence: CASSKGQYQYGYTF. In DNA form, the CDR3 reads TGCGCCAGCAGCAAGGGACAGTACCAATATGGCTACACCTTC.

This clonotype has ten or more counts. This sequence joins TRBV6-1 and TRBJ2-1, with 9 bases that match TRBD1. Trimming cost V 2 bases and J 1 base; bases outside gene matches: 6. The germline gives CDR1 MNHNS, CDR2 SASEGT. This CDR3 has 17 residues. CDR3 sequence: CASSELTGGRSYNEQFF. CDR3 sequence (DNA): TGTGCCAGCAGTGAACTGACAGGGGGTCGGTCCTACAATGAGCAGTTCTTC.

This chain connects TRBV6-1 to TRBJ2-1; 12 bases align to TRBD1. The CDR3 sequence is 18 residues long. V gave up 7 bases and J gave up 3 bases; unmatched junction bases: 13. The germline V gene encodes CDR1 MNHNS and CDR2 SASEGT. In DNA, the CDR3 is TGTGCCAGCATAGGGGGACAGGGGGCGCCTAGGATCTACAATGAGCAGTTCTTC. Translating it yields CASIGGQGAPRIYNEQFF.

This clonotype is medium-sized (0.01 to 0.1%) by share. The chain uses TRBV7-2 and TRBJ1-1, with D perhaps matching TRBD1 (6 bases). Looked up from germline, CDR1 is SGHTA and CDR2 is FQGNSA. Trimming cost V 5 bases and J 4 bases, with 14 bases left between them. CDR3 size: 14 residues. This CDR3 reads CASSVTQGTTEAFF. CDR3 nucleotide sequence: TGTGCCAGCAGCGTAACCCAGGGGACCACTGAAGCTTTCTTT.

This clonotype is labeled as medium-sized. The CDR3 protein is CASSWDQGTEAFF. The CDR3 DNA reads TGTGCCAGCAGTTGGGACCAGGGCACTGAAGCTTTCTTT. This rearrangement joins TRBV12-3 or TRBV12-4 to TRBJ1-1; tentatively, D is TRBD1 (5 bases). V was clipped by 4 bases and J by 4 bases, with 10 bases between them. This CDR3 is 13 amino acids long.

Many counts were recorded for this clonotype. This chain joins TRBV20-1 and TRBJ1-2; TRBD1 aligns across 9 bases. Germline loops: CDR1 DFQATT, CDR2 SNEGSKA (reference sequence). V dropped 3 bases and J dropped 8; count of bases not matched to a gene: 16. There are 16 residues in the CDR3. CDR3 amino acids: CSARPGTGRRVDGYTF. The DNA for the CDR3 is TGCAGTGCTAGGCCTGGGACAGGGAGAAGAGTTGACGGCTACACCTTC.

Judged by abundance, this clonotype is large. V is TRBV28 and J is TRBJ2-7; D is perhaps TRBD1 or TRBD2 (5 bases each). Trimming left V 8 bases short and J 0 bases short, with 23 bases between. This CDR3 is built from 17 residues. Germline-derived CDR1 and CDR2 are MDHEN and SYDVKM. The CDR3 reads CASLKPPRDGRSYEQYF. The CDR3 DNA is TGTGCCAGCCTTAAACCCCCCCGGGACGGCCGCTCCTACGAGCAGTACTTC.